Listed here are 4 T cell receptor beta chains from one sample, sequenced in a study of T cell changes during pregnancy in multiple sclerosis. The table came from immunoSEQ multiplex PCR; TCRdb's copy has only in-frame clones and leaves some out. This table holds some 120,000 clones, roughly nine tenths found once. The sample was peripheral blood, taken in the third trimester of pregnancy. Receptor source: a female donor with multiple sclerosis, enrolled in a pregnancy study.

The genes are TRBV19 and TRBJ1-6; possibly TRBD1 for D (6 bases). V shed 4 bases and J shed 6 bases, with 10 bases lying between them. The V gene's germline CDR1 is LNHDA and CDR2 SQIVND (reference sequence). The CDR3 covers 14 residues. The CDR3 DNA is TGTGCCAGTAGTACCAGACAGGCTAATTCACCCCTCCACTTT. This encodes CASSTRQANSPLHF.

The chain is built from TRBV27 and TRBJ1-3; D call uncertain. V was shortened by 2 bases and J by 4 bases, with 15 bases between the two germline ends. CDR1 and CDR2 from the germline V gene are MNHEY and SMNVEV (reference sequence). The CDR3 sequence is 16 residues long. Here the CDR3 reads CASSLRGSTPGNTIYF. CDR3 DNA sequence: TGTGCCAGCAGTTTACGAGGGAGCACTCCCGGAAACACCATATATTTT.

The chain employs TRBV7-9 and TRBJ2-1; no clear D. V lost 4 bases and J lost 0, with 13 bases in between. Germline CDR1 and CDR2: SEHNR and FQNEAQ (reference sequence). The length of the CDR3 is 16 residues. The CDR3 loop is CASSSKPAYSYNEQFF. The CDR3, as DNA: TGTGCCAGCAGCTCGAAGCCAGCGTACTCCTACAATGAGCAGTTCTTC.

V is TRBV7-6 and J is TRBJ1-2; D remains unclear. Germline-derived CDR1 and CDR2 are SGHVS and FNYEAQ. The CDR3 extends over 12 amino acids. V lost 4 bases and J lost 4, with 7 bases in between. The CDR3 protein is CASSSLGYGYTF. As DNA, the CDR3 is TGTGCCAGCAGCTCCCTCGGCTATGGCTACACCTTC.